The 15 T cell receptor beta chains below were found in one sample sequenced in a study of shared clonotypes between healthy human individuals (dated by TCRdb to 2019 to 2021). Receptor amplification or capture employed the immunoSEQ multiplex PCR assay. Sourced from immuneACCESS, this table was stored by TCRdb with only in-frame sequences that have V and J called. A share of the clones is absent; for the studies checked, an unresolved V gene accounts for under half, and the remainder has no known explanation. This sample has some 980,000 clones in its table, and 76% of those were observed once. Jointly, the top ten make up approximately 1.5% of the sample. Material: memory CD4+ T cells sorted from blood. What the cell subset or site label conveys for this sample: CD45RA-negative fraction. The receptors shown here come from a young man in good health.

The chain uses TRBV11-2 and TRBJ2-2; 9 nucleotides match TRBD1. This CDR3 is built from 15 residues. Germline CDR1 is SGHAT and CDR2 is FQNNGV. Trimming removed 5 bases from V and 1 base from J; junction bases left unmatched: 2. In DNA, the CDR3 is TGTGCCAGCAGCACGGGACAGGGGAACACCGGGGAGCTGTTTTTT. This encodes CASSTGQGNTGELFF. The whole variable domain, remainder taken from reference TRBV11-2 and TRBJ2-2, is EAGVAQSPRYKIIEKRQSVAFWCNPISGHATLYWYQQILGQGPKLLIQFQNNGVVDDSQLPKDRFSAERLKGVDSTLKIQPAKLEDSAVYLCASSTGQGNTGELFFGEGSRLTVL.

The rearrangement uses TRBV11-2 and TRBJ2-7; TRBD1 might be the D (5 bases). Germline V gene sequence: CDR1 SGHAT, CDR2 FQNNGV. V was trimmed by 4 bases and J by 6 bases, leaving 13 bases between them. CDR3 size: 13 residues. The CDR3 coding sequence is TGTGCCAGCAGCTCCGCGACAGCGTCCGAGCAGTACTTC. As protein: CASSSATASEQYF.

This rearrangement joins TRBV9 to TRBJ2-1; D tentatively fits TRBD1 or TRBD2 (5 bases each). V was shortened by 0 bases and J by 2 bases, with 9 bases between the two germline ends. The germline V gene encodes CDR1 SGDLS and CDR2 YYNGEE. The CDR3 is 15 residues long. The CDR3 DNA follows: TGTGCCAGCAGCGTAGCCGGGACGGCCTACAATGAGCAGTTCTTC. As protein: CASSVAGTAYNEQFF. Supplemented by reference TRBV9 and TRBJ2-1, the full variable domain reads DSGVTQTPKHLITATGQRVTLRCSPRSGDLSVYWYQQSLDQGLQFLIQYYNGEERAKGNILERFSAQQFPDLHSELNLSSLELGDSALYFCASSVAGTAYNEQFFGPGTRLTVL.

The chain has TRBV10-3 and TRBJ1-1; D possibly corresponds to TRBD1 (6 bases). The germline V gene has CDR1 ENHRY and CDR2 SYGVKD. This CDR3 has 15 amino acids. The ends were cut back, 3 bases at V and 8 bases at J, with 19 bases in the middle. The CDR3 nucleotides read TGTGCCATCAGTGAAAACACCGGGACACTGGTGGAAGCTTTCTTT. As protein: CAISENTGTLVEAFF.

Remarks on this clone: At one end the junction does not follow the germline gene, possibly because of a read error. The rearrangement joins TRBV4-1 to TRBJ2-5, with unresolved D. The CDR3 consists of 15 residues. Germline-derived CDR1 and CDR2 are MGHRA and YSYEKL. CDR3 bases: TGCGCCAGCAGCCAAGATCAGGCCCCCCAAGGGACCCAGTACTTC. This codes for CASSQDQAPQGTQYF.

The J gene is TRBJ1-1, the V gene TRBV6-5; 7 nucleotides agree with TRBD1. V trimming: 6 bases; J trimming: 2 bases; junction bases outside the gene matches: 9. From germline, CDR1 is MNHEY and CDR2 SVGAGI. This CDR3 has 15 amino acids. CDR3 in amino acids: CASRDIAGGNTEAFF. CDR3 nucleotides: TGTGCCAGCAGGGACATAGCAGGGGGTAACACTGAAGCTTTCTTT.

Concerning this clone: One junction end does not reproduce the germline sequence, and a read error may be involved. This sequence joins TRBV11-3 and TRBJ2-1; 8 bases match TRBD1. The CDR3 loop spans 11 amino acids. CDR1 SGHNT and CDR2 YENEEA come from the germline V gene. The CDR3 sequence is CASSSGQGLIF. CDR3 in DNA: TGTGCCAGCAGCTCCGGACAGGGTTTAATCTTC.

The chain carries TRBV5-1 and TRBJ1-1, with D possibly TRBD1 on 5 matching bases. The ends were cut back, 2 bases at V and 1 base at J, with 12 bases in the middle. CDR3 size: 15 residues. Per the germline V gene, CDR1 is SGHRS and CDR2 is YFSETQ. The CDR3 region has the DNA TGCGCCAGCAGCTTTTCCCCAGGGAAGAACACTGAAGCTTTCTTT. It is translated as CASSFSPGKNTEAFF.

V and J are TRBV27 and TRBJ2-1; D gene ambiguous. This CDR3 has 13 residues. Between the trimmed V and J ends, which lost 2 bases and 8 bases, there was a span of 10 bases. Germline V gene lookup returns CDR1 MNHEY and CDR2 SMNVEV (reference sequence). The CDR3 protein is CASSLEQPYEQFF. CDR3 coding DNA: TGTGCCAGCAGTTTAGAACAGCCCTATGAGCAGTTCTTC.

The sample holds many counts of this clone. The J gene is TRBJ2-7, the V gene TRBV6-5; no reliable D call. The V gene's germline CDR1 is MNHEY and CDR2 SVGAGI. The CDR3 totals 13 residues. V dropped 2 bases and J dropped 6 bases, with 11 bases sitting between them. DNA for the CDR3: TGTGCCAGCAGTTACCAGGCACGTGGCGAGCAGTACTTC. Amino acids: CASSYQARGEQYF.

The CDR3 region has the DNA TGTGCCAGCAGCGCCGGCGCGAACACCGGGGAGCTGTTTTTT. Translating it yields CASSAGANTGELFF. V is TRBV7-8 and J is TRBJ2-2; D is unclear. The CDR3 is 14 amino acids. V shed 5 bases and J shed 0 bases, with 7 bases lying between them. CDR1 and CDR2 from the germline V gene are SGHVS and FQNEAQ.

The rearrangement links TRBV28 to TRBJ1-1; D is uncertain. The CDR3 consists of 15 residues. Trimming took 3 bases from V and 3 from J, leaving 14 bases between them. Germline CDR1 reads MDHEN; CDR2 reads SYDVKM. CDR3 protein: CASSLSRVGYTEAFF. DNA for the CDR3: TGTGCCAGCAGTTTGTCCCGGGTGGGGTACACTGAAGCTTTCTTT.

Ten or more counts support this clone. The gene calls are TRBV20-1 and TRBJ2-7; D ambiguous. The V end was cut by 3 bases, the J end by 6 bases, with 6 bases between. The CDR3 is 10 residues long. CDR1 is DFQATT and CDR2 is SNEGSKA in the germline V gene (reference sequence). CDR3 region: CSASSTEQYF. The DNA for the CDR3 is TGCAGTGCTAGTAGTACCGAGCAGTACTTC.

The J gene is TRBJ2-5, the V gene TRBV5-6; D is undetermined. The CDR3 has 14 residues. Germline CDR1 is SGHDT and CDR2 is YYEEEE. V was shortened by 2 bases and J by 3 bases, with 11 bases between the two germline ends. The CDR3 sequence is CASSFRTAKETQYF. CDR3 coding DNA: TGTGCCAGCAGCTTCCGAACAGCAAAAGAGACCCAGTACTTC.

The chain couples TRBV6-6 to TRBJ1-1; possibly TRBD1 for D (5 bases). The CDR3 has 15 amino acids. The germline V gene has CDR1 MNHNY and CDR2 SVGAGI (reference sequence). V was trimmed by 0 bases and J by 5 bases, leaving 13 bases between them. The CDR3 sequence: CASSYSRGRGTEAFF. The CDR3 region has the DNA TGTGCCAGCAGTTACTCAAGGGGCCGGGGGACTGAAGCTTTCTTT.